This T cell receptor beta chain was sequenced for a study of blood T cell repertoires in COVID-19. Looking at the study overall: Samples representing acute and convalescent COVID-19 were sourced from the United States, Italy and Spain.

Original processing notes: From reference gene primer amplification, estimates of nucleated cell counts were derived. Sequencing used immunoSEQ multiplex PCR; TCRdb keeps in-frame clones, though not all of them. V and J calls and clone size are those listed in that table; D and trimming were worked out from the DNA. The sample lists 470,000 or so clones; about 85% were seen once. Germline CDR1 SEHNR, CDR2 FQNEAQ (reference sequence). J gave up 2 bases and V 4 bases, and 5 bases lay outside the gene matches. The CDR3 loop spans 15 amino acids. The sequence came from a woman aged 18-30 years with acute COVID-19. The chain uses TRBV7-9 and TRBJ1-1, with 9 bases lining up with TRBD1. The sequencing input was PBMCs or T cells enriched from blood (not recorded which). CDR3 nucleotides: TGTGCCAGCAGCTACGGACAGGGGATTAACACTGAAGCTTTCTTT. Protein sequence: CASSYGQGINTEAFF.